Detailed here is one TCR beta chain. The entry originates in a study of blood T cell repertoires in COVID-19. Trimming left V 4 bases short and J 4 bases short, with 19 bases between. CDR1 is LGHNA, CDR2 YSLEER, per germline. The CDR3 loop spans 16 amino acids. Authors' analysis steps: The authors estimated nucleated cell counts from reference gene primer amplification. Profiled with immunoSEQ multiplex PCR; TCRdb holds only in-frame clones, not every one. The DNA was the basis for D and trimming; V, J and clone size are from that table. The data hold about 130,000 clones, with 86% observed a single time.

The receptor comes from a human donor in a cohort sampled during active COVID-19. The V and J genes are TRBV4-3 and TRBJ1-1, with a possible D match to TRBD1 (6 bases). Sequenced sample: peripheral blood. CDR3 residues: CASSRTGLGGGTEAFF. CDR3 nucleotide sequence: TGCGCCAGCAGCCGAACAGGTTTAGGGGGGGGCACTGAAGCTTTCTTT.